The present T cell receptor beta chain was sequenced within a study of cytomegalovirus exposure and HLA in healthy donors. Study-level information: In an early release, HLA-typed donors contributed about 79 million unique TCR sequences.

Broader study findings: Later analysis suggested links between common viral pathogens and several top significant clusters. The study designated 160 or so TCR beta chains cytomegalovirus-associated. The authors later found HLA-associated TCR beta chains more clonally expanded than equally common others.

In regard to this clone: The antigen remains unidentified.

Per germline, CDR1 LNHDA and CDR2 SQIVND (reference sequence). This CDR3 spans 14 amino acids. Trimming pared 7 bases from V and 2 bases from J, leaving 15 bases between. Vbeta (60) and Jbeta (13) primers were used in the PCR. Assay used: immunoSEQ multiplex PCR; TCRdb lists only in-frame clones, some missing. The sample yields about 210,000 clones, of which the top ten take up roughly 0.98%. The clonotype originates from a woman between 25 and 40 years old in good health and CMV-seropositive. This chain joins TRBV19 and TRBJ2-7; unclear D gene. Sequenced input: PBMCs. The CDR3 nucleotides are TGTGCCAGTACAGACACTGCTACAACCTACGAGCAGTACTTC. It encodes CASTDTATTYEQYF.